This T cell receptor beta chain was recovered during a study of OX40 agonist ivuxolimab in advanced cancers. Study observations and caveats: Antigen specificity of clonally expanded peripheral T cells was not established.

Repertoires were generated with immunoSEQ multiplex PCR, while TCRdb's copy carries only in-frame clones and drops some. The table lists just under 75,000 clones, 80% to 95% of them singletons, with around 0.5% in the top ten. In germline, CDR1 is ENHRY, CDR2 SYGVKD. The CDR3 is 15 residues long. The V segment lost 6 bases and the J segment 3 bases; nucleotides outside the gene matches: 7. Notes on this clone: Its specificity is unknown.

This specimen consisted of CD4+ or CD8+ T cells sorted from blood, obtained in a trial of the OX40 agonist ivuxolimab. The chain has TRBV10-3 and TRBJ2-3; 9 nucleotides agree with TRBD1. The sequence was obtained from an adult with an advanced solid tumor such as melanoma, head and neck, liver or kidney cancer. CDR3 in amino acids: CAIRGDRDGTDTQYF. As DNA, the CDR3 is TGTGCCATCAGGGGGGACAGGGATGGGACAGATACGCAGTATTTT.